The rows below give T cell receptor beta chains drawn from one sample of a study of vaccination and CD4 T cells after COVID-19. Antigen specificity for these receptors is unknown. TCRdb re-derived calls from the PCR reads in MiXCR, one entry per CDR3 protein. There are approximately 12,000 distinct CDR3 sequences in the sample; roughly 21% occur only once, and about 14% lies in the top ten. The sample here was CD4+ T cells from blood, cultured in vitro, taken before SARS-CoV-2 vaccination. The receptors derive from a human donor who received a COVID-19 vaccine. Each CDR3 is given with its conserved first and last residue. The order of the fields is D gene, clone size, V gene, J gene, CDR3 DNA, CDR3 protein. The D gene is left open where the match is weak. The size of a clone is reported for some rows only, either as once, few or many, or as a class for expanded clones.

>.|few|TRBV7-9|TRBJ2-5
TGTGCCAGCAGCTTAGGGGGGGTCATGAAGACCCAGTACTTC
CASSLGGVMKTQYF
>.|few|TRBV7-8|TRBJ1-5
TGTGCCAGCAGCTTAGTGGTCTGGGGGGCTCGCGGCAATCAGCCCCAGCATTTT
CASSLVVWGARGNQPQHF
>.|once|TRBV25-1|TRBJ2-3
.
CAWSPEDSSIYLCSVGGLEDTQYF
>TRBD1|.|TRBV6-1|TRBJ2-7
TGTGCCAGCAGTGTGGGGACAGTTAACTCCTACGAGCAGTACTTC
CASSVGTVNSYEQYF
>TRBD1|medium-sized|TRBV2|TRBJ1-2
TGTGCCAGCTACGCACAGACAGGGGGCAACTATGGCTACACCTTC
CASYAQTGGNYGYTF
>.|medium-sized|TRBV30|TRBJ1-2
TGTGCCTGGAGTGGTGGGACCGTCTTTGGCTACACCTTC
CAWSGGTVFGYTF
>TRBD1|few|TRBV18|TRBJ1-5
TGTGCCAGCTCACGGACAGGGATTAGCAATCAGCCCCAGCATTTT
CASSRTGISNQPQHF
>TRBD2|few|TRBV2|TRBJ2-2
TGTGCCAGCACGACACTAGCGGTGAACACCGGGGAGCTGTTTTTT
CASTTLAVNTGELFF
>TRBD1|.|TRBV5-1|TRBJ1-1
TGCGCCAGCAGCGACCCAGGGGGCGCTAATACTGAAGCTTTCTTT
CASSDPGGANTEAFF
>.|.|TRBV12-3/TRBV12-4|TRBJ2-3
TGTGCCAGCAGTGCAACACCAGATACGCAGTATTTT
CASSATPDTQYF
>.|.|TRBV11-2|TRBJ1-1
TGTGCCAGCACCCGATTAGCTCTGAACACTGAAGCTTTCTTT
CASTRLALNTEAFF
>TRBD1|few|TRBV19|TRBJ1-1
TGTGCCAGTAGCCGACAGGGAGGTAACACTGAAGCTTTCTTT
CASSRQGGNTEAFF
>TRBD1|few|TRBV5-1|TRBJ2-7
TGCGCCAGCAGTCCTACAGGGGCTGTAACCTACGAGCAGTACTTC
CASSPTGAVTYEQYF
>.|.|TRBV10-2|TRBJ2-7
TGCGCCAGCTGGTTCGCGGGCGCTTACGAGCAGTACTTC
CASWFAGAYEQYF
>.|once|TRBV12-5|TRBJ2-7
TGTGCTAGTGGCCTCCGGGGAGACTACGAGCAGTACTTC
CASGLRGDYEQYF
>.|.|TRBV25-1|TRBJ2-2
TGTGCCAGCGGGACCGGGACAACGAACACCGGGGAGCTGTTTTTT
CASGTGTTNTGELFF
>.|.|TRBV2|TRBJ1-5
TGTGCCAGCAGTGAAGGGTATGTTCAGCCCCAGCATTTT
CASSEGYVQPQHF
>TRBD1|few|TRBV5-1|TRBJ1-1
TGCGCCAGCAGCGGGACAGGGGGTAAGGACACTGAAGCTTTCTTT
CASSGTGGKDTEAFF
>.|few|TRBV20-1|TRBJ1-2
TGCAGTGCCATACCGGGGGGCTGGGGCTATGGCTACACCTTC
CSAIPGGWGYGYTF
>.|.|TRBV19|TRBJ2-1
TGTGCCAGTAGTATAGAGTTTGAGCAGTTCTTC
CASSIEFEQFF
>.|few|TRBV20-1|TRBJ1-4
TGCAGTGCTAGTGATCAGGGTTGGGGGGATGTAAAACTGTTTTTT
CSASDQGWGDVKLFF
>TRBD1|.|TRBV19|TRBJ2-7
TGTGCCAGTAGTATAAACAGGGGATCCTACGAGCAGTACTTC
CASSINRGSYEQYF
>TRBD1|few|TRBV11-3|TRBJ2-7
TGTGCCAGCAGCCCCGACTGGACAGGGTTCAGCGAGCAGTACTTC
CASSPDWTGFSEQYF
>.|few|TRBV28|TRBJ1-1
TGTGCCAGCAGTTTGCCGGAAACTGAAGCTTTCTTT
CASSLPETEAFF
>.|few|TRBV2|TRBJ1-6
TGTGCCAGCAGCGAGAGGGCGGTTTGGGGAAATTCACCCCTCCACTTT
CASSERAVWGNSPLHF
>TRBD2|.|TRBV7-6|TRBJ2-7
TGTGCCAGCAGCTCTCAACTAGCGGGGGATGGGGAGCAGTACTTC
CASSSQLAGDGEQYF
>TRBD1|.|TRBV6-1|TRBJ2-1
TGTGCCAGCAGTGCTTGGGACAGGGGGCGCGGTGAGCAGTTCTTC
CASSAWDRGRGEQFF
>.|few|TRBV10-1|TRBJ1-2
TGCGCCAGCAGTGAGCACCGAAATGCTGGCTACACCTTC
CASSEHRNAGYTF
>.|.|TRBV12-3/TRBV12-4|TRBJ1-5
TGTGCCAGCACCAAGGGAGGCAATCAGCCCCAGCATTTT
CASTKGGNQPQHF
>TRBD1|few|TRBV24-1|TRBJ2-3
TGTGCCACCAGTGAGGTGGTAGGACAGGAGCGCACAGATACGCAGTATTTT
CATSEVVGQERTDTQYF
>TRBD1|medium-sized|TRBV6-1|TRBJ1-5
TGTGCCAGCAGTGGCACAGGGGCCGAGGGTCAGCCCCAGCATTTT
CASSGTGAEGQPQHF
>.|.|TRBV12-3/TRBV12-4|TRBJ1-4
TGTGCCAGCACCCTATGGGGGGGGGGCCAAGAAAAACTGTTTTTT
CASTLWGGGQEKLFF
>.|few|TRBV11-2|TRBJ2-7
TGTGCCAGCAGCTTAGATTCCGGGGCGAGGGTCAGGTACGAGCAGTACTTC
CASSLDSGARVRYEQYF
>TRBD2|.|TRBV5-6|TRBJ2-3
TGTGCCAGCAGCTTCGTCGTGCTTAGGGGACCCGGGACTAGCGGGGGGGCCTTAGATACGCAGTATTTT
CASSFVVLRGPGTSGGALDTQYF
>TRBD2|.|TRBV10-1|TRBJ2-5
TGCGCCAGCAGTGAGGGTAGCGGGGTCCAAGAGACCCAGTACTTC
CASSEGSGVQETQYF
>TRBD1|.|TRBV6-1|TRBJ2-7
TGTGCCAGCAGTAGGTCCGGGACAGGGAACGAGCAGTACTTC
CASSRSGTGNEQYF
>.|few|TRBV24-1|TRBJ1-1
TGTGCCACCAGTCTGAGGGACCTCAGATCGCTGAACACTGAAGCTTTCTTT
CATSLRDLRSLNTEAFF
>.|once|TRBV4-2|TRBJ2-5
TGTGCCAGCAGCCAAGATTCCAGGGAGACCCAGTACTTC
CASSQDSRETQYF
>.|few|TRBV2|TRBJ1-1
TGTGCCAGCAGTGAACTGGGGCCCCGGAACACTGAAGCTTTCTTT
CASSELGPRNTEAFF
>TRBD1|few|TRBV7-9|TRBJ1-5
TGTGCCAGCAGCCGTTCTGGAAGACAGGGAGGGGGGCCCCAGCATTTT
CASSRSGRQGGGPQHF
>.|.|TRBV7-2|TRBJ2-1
TGTGCCAGCAGTTATGAACGTTACAATGAGCAGTTCTTC
CASSYERYNEQFF
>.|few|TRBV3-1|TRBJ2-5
TGTGCCAGCAGCCACGCCCAAAACCCCCAAGAGACCCAGTACTTC
CASSHAQNPQETQYF
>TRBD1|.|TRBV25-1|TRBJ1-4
TGTGCCAGCAGTGAACAGGGGGCACTAAGCAGAAAACTGTTTTTT
CASSEQGALSRKLFF
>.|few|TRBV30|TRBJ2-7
TGTGCCTGGAGTACTGGACAGCCGACCCGGCAGTACTTC
CAWSTGQPTRQYF
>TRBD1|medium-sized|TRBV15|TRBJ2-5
TGTGCCACCAGTCGGGACAGGGACACCCAAGAGACCCAGTACTTC
CATSRDRDTQETQYF